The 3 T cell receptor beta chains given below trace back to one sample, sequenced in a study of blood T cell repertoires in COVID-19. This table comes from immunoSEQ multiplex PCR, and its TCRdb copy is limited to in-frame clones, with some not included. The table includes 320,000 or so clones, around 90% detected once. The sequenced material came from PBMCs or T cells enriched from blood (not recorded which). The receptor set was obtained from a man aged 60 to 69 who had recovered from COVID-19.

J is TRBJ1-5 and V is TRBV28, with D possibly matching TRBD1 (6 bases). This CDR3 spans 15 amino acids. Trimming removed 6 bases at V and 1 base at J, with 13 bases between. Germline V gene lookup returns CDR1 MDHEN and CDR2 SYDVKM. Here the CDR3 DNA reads TGTGCCAGCAGCATAACAGGGTTCAGCAATCAGCCCCAGCATTTT. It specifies CASSITGFSNQPQHF.

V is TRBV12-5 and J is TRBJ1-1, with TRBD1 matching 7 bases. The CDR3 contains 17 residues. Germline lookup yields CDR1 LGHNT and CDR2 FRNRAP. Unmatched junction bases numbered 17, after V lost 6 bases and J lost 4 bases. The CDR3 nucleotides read TGTGCTAGTGGCAACCTTATTACCTATACAGGGGCCACTGAAGCTTTCTTT. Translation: CASGNLITYTGATEAFF.

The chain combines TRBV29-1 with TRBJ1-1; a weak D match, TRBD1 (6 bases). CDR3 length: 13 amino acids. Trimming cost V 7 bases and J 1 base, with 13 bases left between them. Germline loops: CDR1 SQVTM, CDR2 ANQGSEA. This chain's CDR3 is CSGYRDKNTEAFF. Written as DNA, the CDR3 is TGCAGCGGGTACAGGGATAAGAACACTGAAGCTTTCTTT.